The next 26 T cell receptor beta chains were all read from a single sample in a study of CD8 T cells in Susac syndrome. Reverse transcription of roughly 0.5 to 1 ug RNA was performed with random hexamers. Each CDR3 protein gets one entry after TCRdb re-called the immunoSEQ multiplex PCR reads with MiXCR. This table holds 27,000 or so distinct CDR3 sequences, 94% found once. The sequenced sample was CD8+ T cells from PBMCs. These receptors were obtained from a human donor in good health.

CDR3 sequence reads: CASSSTGDLNTGELFF. The CDR3 nucleotides are TGTGCCAGCAGTTCAACAGGGGATTTGAACACCGGGGAGCTGTTTTTT. The chain employs TRBV6-2 or TRBV6-3 and TRBJ2-2; 7 bases fit TRBD1. V was clipped by 4 bases and J by 1 base; unmatched bases: 6. Germline-derived CDR1 and CDR2 are MNHEY and SVGEGT. The CDR3 is made up of 16 amino acids.

The J gene is TRBJ1-1, the V gene TRBV4-1; no reliable D call. Germline CDR1 MGHRA, CDR2 YSYEKL. CDR3 length equals 14 residues. With 8 bases removed from V and 4 bases from J, the gap between germline ends came to 17 bases. CDR3 coding DNA: TGCGCCAGCGGTCGGGAGGGAGGAATCACTGAAGCTTTCTTT. It encodes CASGREGGITEAFF.

This clonotype is a singleton in its sample. V gene TRBV10-3 combines with J gene TRBJ1-2, with no clear D. Per the germline V gene, CDR1 is ENHRY and CDR2 is SYGVKD. The germline V and J ends were trimmed by 0 bases and 4 bases, with 12 bases remaining between them. The CDR3 has 15 amino acids. CDR3 DNA sequence: TGTGCCATCAGTGAGTCCTATGGAGGGTCCTATGGCTACACCTTC. Translated, it gives CAISESYGGSYGYTF.

V usage is TRBV20-1 and J usage is TRBJ2-3, with 7 bases fitting TRBD1. Germline V gene sequence: CDR1 DFQATT, CDR2 SNEGSKA (reference sequence). The CDR3 has 13 residues. The trim removed 0 bases at V and 6 bases at J, leaving 3 bases unmatched. CDR3 residues: CSARERGPDTQYF. Written as DNA, the CDR3 is TGCAGTGCTAGAGAGAGGGGGCCCGATACGCAGTATTTT.

V usage is TRBV5-4 and J usage is TRBJ2-1; D possibly corresponds to TRBD1 (7 bases). Germline V gene lookup returns CDR1 SGHNT and CDR2 YYREEE (reference sequence). This CDR3 comprises 16 residues. Trimming pared 0 bases from V and 7 bases from J, leaving 17 bases between. The CDR3 is CASSLEGGGRGNEQFF. The CDR3 bases are TGTGCCAGCAGCTTGGAAGGGGGCGGCCGGGGGAATGAGCAGTTCTTC.

The chain carries TRBV19 and TRBJ2-7; the D is unclear. The V gene's germline CDR1 is LNHDA and CDR2 SQIVND (reference sequence). V lost 4 bases, J lost 0 bases, and 7 bases lay in between. This CDR3 is built from 13 residues. CDR3 DNA sequence: TGTGCCAGTAGTACAGGACCCTCCTACGAGCAGTACTTC. Its protein product is CASSTGPSYEQYF.

This sequence joins TRBV4-1 and TRBJ1-1; 8 nucleotides line up with TRBD1. This CDR3 spans 15 amino acids. Losses at the gene ends were 3 bases for V and 3 bases for J; bases not matched to a gene: 6. Germline CDR1 reads MGHRA; CDR2 reads YSYEKL. CDR3 nucleotides: TGCGCCAGCAGCCACCAGACAGGGGTCCACACTGAAGCTTTCTTT. Amino acids: CASSHQTGVHTEAFF.

This clonotype showed up just once. The CDR3 DNA reads as TGTGCCAGCAGTTTTGAGGGCCCCGGGGGTGGACGGGGCGGCTACACCTTC. Amino acid sequence: CASSFEGPGGGRGGYTF. The J gene is TRBJ1-2, the V gene TRBV12-3 or TRBV12-4, with D possibly being TRBD1 (5 bases). CDR3 size: 17 residues. Trimming pared 3 bases from V and 8 bases from J, leaving 25 bases between.

The chain couples TRBV6-2 or TRBV6-3 to TRBJ2-1; 7 bases map to TRBD1. The V and J ends lost 7 bases and 4 bases, in that order; junction bases with no gene match: 4. Germline V lookup: CDR1 MNHEY, CDR2 SVGEGT. CDR3 length: 13 residues. CDR3 sequence (DNA): TGTGCCAGCATCCGACAGGGTTACAATGAGCAGTTCTTC. Amino acid sequence: CASIRQGYNEQFF.

The V and J genes are TRBV7-2 and TRBJ2-5; the D gene is possibly TRBD2 (6 bases). This CDR3 spans 15 amino acids. CDR1 and CDR2 from the germline V gene are SGHTA and FQGNSA. Trimming cost V 3 bases and J 1 base, with 12 bases left between them. In DNA, the CDR3 is TGTGCCAGCAGCTTTCGGGCGGGGAGCCAAGAGACCCAGTACTTC. The encoded protein is CASSFRAGSQETQYF.

The chain carries TRBV7-9 and TRBJ2-7; 7 positions match TRBD1. With 4 bases clipped from V and 4 bases from J, the junction kept 7 bases outside the gene matches. Germline assignment: CDR1 SEHNR and CDR2 FQNEAQ (reference sequence). The CDR3 length is 14 residues. CDR3 nucleotides: TGTGCCAGCAGCTGGGGACAGCCACCTTACGAGCAGTACTTC. It codes for CASSWGQPPYEQYF.

The chain employs TRBV4-1 and TRBJ1-1; 8 nucleotides match TRBD1. V was clipped by 4 bases and J by 4 bases; unmatched bases: 8. The CDR3 contains 15 residues. Germline-derived CDR1 and CDR2 are MGHRA and YSYEKL. The CDR3 loop is CASSRSGGAGTEAFF. The CDR3 DNA follows: TGCGCCAGCAGCCGCTCAGGGGGCGCGGGCACTGAAGCTTTCTTT.

The chain uses TRBV5-1 and TRBJ1-2; no reliable D call. V was pared by 3 bases and J by 3 bases, with 12 bases between. This CDR3 has 14 residues. Germline V gene sequence: CDR1 SGHRS, CDR2 YFSETQ. DNA for the CDR3: TGCGCCAGCAGCTCCTCGACCTGGGACTATGGCTACACCTTC. Translating gives CASSSSTWDYGYTF.

The chain joins TRBV7-9 to TRBJ1-1, with TRBD1 matching 9 bases. Germline V CDR1 and CDR2: SEHNR, FQNEAQ (reference sequence). V trimming: 5 bases; J trimming: 5 bases; junction bases outside the gene matches: 6. The CDR3 length is 14 residues. CDR3 region: CASSVQGAGTEAFF. CDR3 bases: TGTGCCAGCAGCGTACAGGGGGCAGGGACTGAAGCTTTCTTT.

The chain joins TRBV29-1 to TRBJ2-7; 7 positions agree with TRBD1. The V segment lost 5 bases and the J segment 2 bases; nucleotides outside the gene matches: 3. CDR1 SQVTM and CDR2 ANQGSEA come from the germline V gene. This CDR3 region has 12 residues. In DNA, the CDR3 is TGCAGCGTTCGACAGGGACCCTACGAGCAGTACTTC. This translates into CSVRQGPYEQYF.

This chain connects TRBV6-1 to TRBJ2-1, with D possibly being TRBD2 (7 bases). The germline V gene encodes CDR1 MNHNS and CDR2 SASEGT. The CDR3 length is 17 residues. V was shortened by 6 bases and J by 4 bases, with 22 bases between the two germline ends. This CDR3 reads CASSQEGGRPGYNEQFF. The CDR3 nucleotides are TGTGCCAGCAGCCAGGAGGGGGGGCGACCTGGATACAATGAGCAGTTCTTC.

The J gene is TRBJ1-2, the V gene TRBV20-1; a possible D gene is TRBD1 (6 bases). CDR1 and CDR2 from the germline V gene are DFQATT and SNEGSKA (reference sequence). The CDR3 consists of 15 residues. With 0 bases removed from V and 5 bases from J, the gap between germline ends came to 16 bases. CDR3 nucleotide sequence: TGCAGTGCTAGAGATTTTGACAGGCCTCCTTATGGCTACACCTTC. The encoded protein is CSARDFDRPPYGYTF.

The gene calls are TRBV24-1 and TRBJ2-3, with D maybe TRBD1 (5 bases). Looked up from germline, CDR1 is KGHDR and CDR2 is SFDVKD. The CDR3 has 16 amino acids. V lost 3 bases, J lost 0 bases, and 12 bases lay in between. CDR3 loop: CATSDADSASTDTQYF. DNA for the CDR3: TGTGCCACCAGTGATGCTGACAGCGCTAGCACAGATACGCAGTATTTT.

This chain connects TRBV12-3 or TRBV12-4 to TRBJ1-1, with D unresolved. CDR3 length: 15 residues. V dropped 2 bases and J dropped 9 bases, with 19 bases sitting between them. Here the CDR3 reads CASSLSYRGFGQAFF. CDR3 sequence (DNA): TGTGCCAGCAGTTTATCCTATAGAGGGTTTGGTCAAGCTTTCTTT.

This sequence joins TRBV29-1 and TRBJ2-7; the match to TRBD1 covers 8 bases. Germline V gene sequence: CDR1 SQVTM, CDR2 ANQGSEA. The CDR3 contains 11 residues. Germline trimming cut 6 bases from V and 7 bases from J; bases unmatched to any gene: 5. CDR3 nucleotide sequence: TGCAGCGTGCAGGGGGCTCCTGAGCAGTACTTC. It is translated as CSVQGAPEQYF.

This chain connects TRBV12-3 or TRBV12-4 to TRBJ2-3, with D uncertain. Trimming stripped 6 bases from V and 6 bases from J, with 10 bases between. This CDR3 comprises 12 residues. CDR3 DNA sequence: TGTGCCAGCAGCCCCTTCGGGGATACGCAGTATTTT. Its protein is CASSPFGDTQYF.

V is TRBV2 and J is TRBJ1-5; D gene ambiguous. Trimming stripped 7 bases from V and 1 base from J, with 11 bases between. Germline loops: CDR1 SNHLY, CDR2 FYNNEI. The CDR3 is 14 amino acids. The CDR3 spells CASKSGLSNQPQHF. CDR3 nucleotide sequence: TGTGCCAGCAAAAGTGGGTTGAGCAATCAGCCCCAGCATTTT.

The chain employs TRBV10-3 and TRBJ1-2, with D hard to call. V lost 0 bases, J lost 4 bases, and 12 bases lay in between. The CDR3 extends over 15 amino acids. CDR1 is ENHRY and CDR2 is SYGVKD in the germline V gene. The CDR3 region has the DNA TGTGCCATCAGTGAGTCGGAGGGCGCGCTCTATGGCTACACCTTC. Its protein is CAISESEGALYGYTF.

Written as DNA, the CDR3 is TGCAGTGCTCAATGGTACAGGGGTAGGGGCTATGGCTACACCTTC. Residues: CSAQWYRGRGYGYTF. The chain uses TRBV20-1 and TRBJ1-2; 7 bases map to TRBD1. From germline, CDR1 is DFQATT and CDR2 SNEGSKA (reference sequence). V lost 5 bases and J lost 4; bases outside the gene matches: 13. The CDR3 extends over 15 amino acids.

The chain employs TRBV5-1 and TRBJ2-5; tentative D call: TRBD1 (5 bases). CDR1 is SGHRS, CDR2 YFSETQ, per germline. Deletions cut 6 bases from V and 3 bases from J, with 12 bases between. The CDR3 length is 13 residues. This CDR3 is CASNLPGKETQYF. In DNA, the CDR3 is TGCGCCAGCAACCTCCCAGGGAAAGAGACCCAGTACTTC.

V and J are TRBV29-1 and TRBJ1-2, with a tentative D call TRBD1 (5 bases). Looked up from germline, CDR1 is SQVTM and CDR2 is ANQGSEA. The CDR3 has 13 amino acids. Trimming stripped 4 bases from V and 6 bases from J, with 15 bases between. The CDR3 DNA sequence: TGCAGCGTTGTATTTCAGGGTCGGGATGGCTACACCTTC. Translated: CSVVFQGRDGYTF.